These T cell receptor beta chains were read from a single sample in a study of blood T cell repertoires in COVID-19. The method was immunoSEQ multiplex PCR; TCRdb's version includes in-frame clones alone and lacks a portion of them. This sample carries more than 250,000 clones, about 90% of them seen once, and the ten largest clones take roughly 5.2%. The specimen sequenced was PBMCs or T cells enriched from blood (not recorded which). These receptor sequences come from a woman aged 25 to 45 who had recovered from COVID-19. The CDR3 runs from the conserved cysteine through the conserved F or W. Each record gives: D gene, clone size, V gene, J gene, CDR3 protein, CDR3 DNA. The D gene is left open where the match is weak. Clone size is not always given. Where it is, it says once, few, many or a class for expanded clones.

TRBD1	NA	TRBV6-2/TRBV6-3	TRBJ2-1	CASSYGDRGHEQFF	TGTGCCAGCAGTTACGGGGACAGGGGCCATGAGCAGTTCTTC
TRBD1	many	TRBV6-2/TRBV6-3	TRBJ1-5	CASSPGQGGQPQHF	TGTGCCAGCAGTCCGGGACAGGGCGGTCAGCCCCAGCATTTT
NA	NA	TRBV2	TRBJ1-6	CASSAAGPGSPLHF	TGTGCCAGCAGTGCGGCAGGTCCGGGGTCACCCCTCCACTTT
NA	NA	TRBV9	TRBJ2-7	CASSVEGRAASEQYF	TGTGCCAGCAGCGTAGAGGGCAGGGCGGCGAGCGAGCAGTACTTC
NA	NA	TRBV5-1	TRBJ2-5	CASSPWDIVPETQYF	TGCGCCAGCAGCCCCTGGGACATTGTCCCGGAGACCCAGTACTTC
NA	NA	TRBV12-3/TRBV12-4	TRBJ1-1	CASGRNTEAFF	TGTGCCAGCGGGAGGAACACTGAAGCTTTCTTT
NA	few	TRBV9	TRBJ1-2	CASSPWGVNRGGYTF	TGTGCCAGCAGCCCATGGGGAGTTAATCGGGGTGGCTACACCTTC
NA	once	TRBV28	TRBJ2-7	CASSVQSSYEQYF	TGTGCCAGCAGTGTACAGAGCTCCTACGAGCAGTACTTC
NA	NA	TRBV4-2	TRBJ1-2	CASSQDHEQGWYGYTF	TGTGCCAGCAGCCAGGACCACGAACAGGGATGGTATGGCTACACCTTC
TRBD1	NA	TRBV9	TRBJ1-3	CASSARDRSGNTIYF	TGTGCCAGCAGCGCACGGGACAGGTCTGGAAACACCATATATTTT
NA	few	TRBV6-5	TRBJ1-6	CASSYLLLGSPLHF	TGTGCCAGCAGTTACCTCCTTCTAGGATCACCCCTCCACTTT
NA	NA	TRBV28	TRBJ1-2	CASSLRGYGYTF	TGTGCCAGCAGTTTACGAGGCTATGGCTACACCTTC
TRBD2	NA	TRBV2	TRBJ2-3	CASSGDSGGTDTQYF	TGTGCCAGCAGTGGTGATAGCGGGGGCACAGATACGCAGTATTTT
NA	NA	TRBV10-1	TRBJ2-2	CASSESASADTGELFF	TGCGCCAGCAGTGAGTCGGCTAGCGCAGACACCGGGGAGCTGTTTTTT
TRBD1	NA	TRBV5-6	TRBJ2-2	CASSIGTGGAGELFF	TGTGCCAGCAGCATTGGGACAGGGGGAGCCGGGGAGCTGTTTTTT
NA	NA	TRBV2	TRBJ2-5	CASRIQGWETQYF	TGTGCCAGCAGGATACAGGGTTGGGAGACCCAGTACTTC
NA	once	TRBV7-6	TRBJ2-7	CASSLEEGRNYEQYF	TGTGCCAGCAGCTTAGAGGAGGGCCGAAACTACGAGCAGTACTTC
TRBD1	NA	TRBV27	TRBJ2-1	CASSRGDRETEQFF	TGTGCCAGCAGTCGAGGGGACAGGGAGACTGAGCAGTTCTTC
NA	NA	TRBV4-3	TRBJ2-7	CASSLGRALSYEQYF	TGCGCCAGCAGCCTTGGGCGCGCTCTCTCCTACGAGCAGTACTTC
TRBD1	NA	TRBV19	TRBJ1-6	CASSQGALSSYNSPLHF	TGTGCCAGTAGTCAGGGGGCCCTGAGCTCCTATAATTCACCCCTCCACTTT
NA	NA	TRBV12-3/TRBV12-4	TRBJ1-1	CASSTDRIGEAFF	TGTGCCAGCAGCACTGACAGGATAGGGGAGGCTTTCTTT
NA	NA	TRBV30	TRBJ1-2	CAWSPGKVGGYTF	TGTGCCTGGAGCCCAGGGAAGGTAGGCGGCTACACCTTC
TRBD2	NA	TRBV4-3	TRBJ2-7	CASSQEGLAIDEQYF	TGCGCCAGCAGCCAAGAGGGACTAGCGATCGACGAGCAGTACTTC
NA	NA	TRBV4-1	TRBJ2-7	CASSQGISYEQYF	TGCGCCAGCAGCCAAGGTATCTCCTACGAGCAGTACTTC
TRBD1	NA	TRBV11-2	TRBJ2-1	CASSPRQGGEQFF	TGTGCCAGCAGCCCTAGACAGGGCGGTGAGCAGTTCTTC
NA	NA	TRBV6-6	TRBJ1-2	CASSYLAGYTF	TGTGCCAGCAGTTACCTGGCTGGCTACACCTTC
TRBD2	NA	TRBV7-2	TRBJ2-1	CASSLEGRLAGVGQGQFF	TGTGCCAGCAGCTTAGAAGGCCGGCTAGCGGGGGTGGGCCAGGGGCAGTTCTTC
NA	NA	TRBV2	TRBJ2-2	CASQLTGYTGELFF	TGTGCCAGCCAGCTGACAGGATACACCGGGGAGCTGTTTTTT
NA	NA	TRBV11-2	TRBJ2-7	CASSLSRDSYEQYF	TGTGCCAGCAGCTTAAGCAGGGATTCGTACGAGCAGTACTTC
TRBD1	NA	TRBV10-3	TRBJ1-6	CAISNRGFETSSPLHF	TGTGCCATCAGTAACAGGGGCTTTGAGACGTCTTCACCCCTCCACTTT
NA	few	TRBV4-1	TRBJ1-1	CASSTPGVNTEAFF	TGCGCCAGCAGTACCCCCGGGGTGAACACTGAAGCTTTCTTT
NA	NA	TRBV2	TRBJ2-7	CASSPEGQSFEQYF	TGTGCCAGCAGTCCGGAGGGGCAATCTTTCGAGCAGTACTTC
NA	NA	TRBV6-5	TRBJ2-1	CASSYTQGSYNEQFF	TGTGCCAGCAGTTATACTCAGGGTTCCTACAATGAGCAGTTCTTC
NA	NA	TRBV7-9	TRBJ1-1	CAGKGGGLGNTEAFF	TGTGCCGGTAAGGGCGGAGGCCTCGGGAACACTGAAGCTTTCTTT
NA	NA	TRBV28	TRBJ1-2	CASRDQTGKSGYTF	TGTGCCAGCAGGGACCAAACAGGCAAATCTGGCTACACCTTC
TRBD1	NA	TRBV24-1	TRBJ1-2	CATSDLTGGRGYTF	TGTGCCACCAGTGACCTGACAGGGGGCAGGGGCTACACCTTC
NA	NA	TRBV15	TRBJ2-2	CPTGTTRGRTNTGELFF	TGTCCCACCGGGACCACCCGGGGGAGGACGAACACCGGGGAGCTGTTTTTT
TRBD1	NA	TRBV5-1	TRBJ2-1	CASSFPSDRAYNEQFF	TGCGCCAGCAGCTTCCCATCCGACAGGGCCTACAATGAGCAGTTCTTC
NA	NA	TRBV29-1	TRBJ1-5	CSAGADQPQHF	TGCAGCGCCGGCGCCGATCAGCCCCAGCATTTT